This T cell receptor beta chain was observed in a study of blood T cell repertoires in COVID-19. As for the study in general: Sources were T cells, B-cell-depleted T cells, or PBMCs; the material itself was cDNA or gDNA.

In the original workflow: Using reference gene primer amplification, nucleated cell counts were estimated. Generated by immunoSEQ multiplex PCR, the TCRdb table keeps only in-frame clones and is missing some. V, J and clone size are those of that table, while D and trimming were read from the DNA. The top ten clones hold 11% of a sample with fewer than 60,000 clones, 82% of them seen once. Followed longitudinally, the Seattle patients had been enrolled during active infection. V lost 3 bases and J lost 5, with 13 bases in between. The CDR3 is 14 residues long. From germline, CDR1 is SQVTM and CDR2 ANQGSEA.

The sample consisted of peripheral blood. This chain connects TRBV29-1 to TRBJ2-2; TRBD1 might be the D (6 bases). The clonotype comes from a man older than 75 with COVID-19, enrolled during active disease. The CDR3 sequence: CSVEPRGNTGELFF. DNA of the CDR3: TGCAGCGTTGAGCCCAGGGGAAATACCGGGGAGCTGTTTTTT.